This TCR beta chain appears in the sequencing data of a study of T cells after yellow fever vaccination. TCRdb re-derived calls from the 5' RACE reads in MiXCR, one entry per CDR3 protein. The sample includes 80,000 to 100,000 distinct CDR3 sequences, around 5.8% seen only once; the top ten take more than 40%. This clonotype was observed a handful of times. What it binds is not known. General observations from the study: Contaminants from the bulk population, in the form of abundant clonotypes, could be found in FACS-sorted repertoires. Across the CD4 and CD8 compartments, a small share of clonotypes was present in both. Boosting was followed by the reappearance of most primary-vaccination clones (approximately 95% CD4, 85% to 90% CD8).

The clonotype comes from a man aged 18 to 35 who received the YFV17D yellow fever vaccine. Sample: CD8+ T cells sorted from PBMCs, taken 10 days after the yellow fever booster vaccination.

The CDR3 nucleotides read TGCGCCAGCAGCCAAGAGCCCGGACAGCCGAACACTGAAGCTTTCTTT. Translated: CASSQEPGQPNTEAFF. This sequence joins TRBV4-1 and TRBJ1-1; D might be TRBD1 (6 bases). Per the germline V gene, CDR1 is MGHRA and CDR2 is YSYEKL. The V end lost 0 bases, the J end lost 1 base, and 12 bases lay between the germline ends. The CDR3 is made up of 16 amino acids.